A selection of T cell receptor beta chains follows, all from one sample in a study of shared clonotypes between healthy human individuals. The table came from immunoSEQ multiplex PCR; TCRdb's copy has only in-frame clones and leaves some out. The sample shows about 2 million clones, roughly 96% of them seen only once. The sample taken for sequencing was naive CD4+ T cells sorted from blood. Receptors were obtained from a man between 18 and 29 years old in good health. The CDR3 runs from the conserved cysteine through the conserved F or W. D genes are given only for firm matches. Some rows have no size entry. The others give once, few or many, or a class for an expanded clone.

CDR3 protein: CASSYGVLGYEQYF
CDR3 DNA: TGTGCCAGCAGTTATGGGGTCCTTGGCTACGAGCAGTACTTC
clone size: NA
D gene: NA
J gene: TRBJ2-7
V gene: TRBV6-5

CDR3 protein: CASSPLTSGSGEQFF
CDR3 DNA: TGTGCCAGCTCACCACTCACTAGCGGGAGCGGTGAGCAGTTCTTC
clone size: NA
D gene: TRBD2
J gene: TRBJ2-1
V gene: TRBV18

CDR3 protein: CASSPGLATYNEQFF
CDR3 DNA: TGTGCCAGCAGCCCGGGACTAGCCACCTACAATGAGCAGTTCTTC
clone size: NA
D gene: TRBD2
J gene: TRBJ2-1
V gene: TRBV6-5

CDR3 protein: CAWSVVAGLVNEQFF
CDR3 DNA: TGTGCCTGGAGTGTAGTAGCGGGCCTTGTGAATGAGCAGTTCTTC
clone size: NA
D gene: TRBD2
J gene: TRBJ2-1
V gene: TRBV30

CDR3 protein: CASSLEQGRLFF
CDR3 DNA: TGTGCCAGCAGCTTAGAACAGGGGAGGCTGTTTTTT
clone size: NA
D gene: TRBD1
J gene: TRBJ2-2
V gene: TRBV7-9

CDR3 protein: CASSSPRPPAPNEQFF
CDR3 DNA: TGTGCCAGCAGTTCCCCGAGGCCACCGGCCCCCAATGAGCAGTTCTTC
clone size: NA
D gene: NA
J gene: TRBJ2-1
V gene: TRBV6-5

CDR3 protein: CASSPHGTSGVLTDTQYF
CDR3 DNA: TGCGCCAGCAGCCCGCATGGGACTAGCGGGGTTTTGACAGATACGCAGTATTTT
clone size: once
D gene: TRBD2
J gene: TRBJ2-3
V gene: TRBV5-1

CDR3 protein: CASSPGLNNQPQHF
CDR3 DNA: TGTGCCAGCTCACCAGGGCTTAACAATCAGCCCCAGCATTTT
clone size: NA
D gene: NA
J gene: TRBJ1-5
V gene: TRBV18

CDR3 protein: CASRDSGSTDTQYF
CDR3 DNA: TGTGCCAGCAGGGATAGCGGGAGCACAGATACGCAGTATTTT
clone size: once
D gene: TRBD2
J gene: TRBJ2-3
V gene: TRBV6-5

CDR3 protein: CASSNALAGANTGELFF
CDR3 DNA: TGTGCCAGCAGCAATGCCCTCGCGGGGGCCAACACCGGGGAGCTGTTTTTT
clone size: NA
D gene: NA
J gene: TRBJ2-2
V gene: TRBV5-6

CDR3 protein: CAISAVLGTENTEAFF
CDR3 DNA: TGTGCCATCAGTGCTGTCCTGGGGACAGAGAACACTGAAGCTTTCTTT
clone size: NA
D gene: TRBD1
J gene: TRBJ1-1
V gene: TRBV10-3

CDR3 protein: CASSRTSGGPSSYNEQFF
CDR3 DNA: TGTGCCAGCAGCCGGACTAGCGGGGGGCCGAGCTCCTACAATGAGCAGTTCTTC
clone size: NA
D gene: TRBD2
J gene: TRBJ2-1
V gene: TRBV7-9

CDR3 protein: CASSPDRGMNTEAFF
CDR3 DNA: TGTGCCAGCAGTCCGGACAGGGGGATGAACACTGAAGCTTTCTTT
clone size: NA
D gene: TRBD1
J gene: TRBJ1-1
V gene: TRBV28

CDR3 protein: CASSEARGGDRVSTIYF
CDR3 DNA: TGTGCCAGCAGTGAAGCGCGGGGGGGCGACAGGGTGAGCACCATATATTTT
clone size: NA
D gene: TRBD1
J gene: TRBJ1-3
V gene: TRBV6-1

CDR3 protein: CASSPRTGGGLAGGGETQYF
CDR3 DNA: TGTGCCAGCAGCCCGAGGACAGGGGGCGGACTAGCGGGAGGTGGAGAGACCCAGTACTTC
clone size: NA
D gene: TRBD2
J gene: TRBJ2-5
V gene: TRBV5-4

CDR3 protein: CASSSRQIDNQPQHF
CDR3 DNA: TGTGCCAGCAGCTCGCGACAGATAGACAATCAGCCCCAGCATTTT
clone size: NA
D gene: NA
J gene: TRBJ1-5
V gene: TRBV5-6

CDR3 protein: CASSPPQGSNTEAFF
CDR3 DNA: TGTGCCAGCAGCCCCCCACAGGGCTCGAACACTGAAGCTTTCTTT
clone size: NA
D gene: NA
J gene: TRBJ1-1
V gene: TRBV5-4

CDR3 protein: CASSLGVAGRTAGYGYTF
CDR3 DNA: TGTGCCAGCAGCTTAGGTGTCGCCGGACGGACTGCCGGGTATGGCTACACCTTC
clone size: once
D gene: NA
J gene: TRBJ1-2
V gene: TRBV7-9

CDR3 protein: CSVRLSSYEQYF
CDR3 DNA: TGCAGCGTTCGACTCAGCTCCTACGAGCAGTACTTC
clone size: NA
D gene: NA
J gene: TRBJ2-7
V gene: TRBV29-1

CDR3 protein: CASSFRSGWGTDTQYF
CDR3 DNA: TGTGCCAGCAGCTTCCGTAGCGGATGGGGCACAGATACGCAGTATTTT
clone size: NA
D gene: NA
J gene: TRBJ2-3
V gene: TRBV5-6